This is a list of T cell receptor beta chains from one sample in a study of T cell responses to AZD1222 COVID-19 vaccine. Libraries were prepared by immunoSEQ multiplex PCR; TCRdb keeps only in-frame clonotypes and omits some of them. The table has around 130,000 clones, 88% seen once. The sequencing used peripheral blood, collected on day 0 of MenACWY control vaccination. The receptors derive from an adult in good health. Each CDR3 is given with its conserved first and last residue. D genes are given only for firm matches. Size is omitted from some rows. Given values are once, few, many or a class for expanded clones.

j_call	v_call	d_call	clone_size	cdr3_aa	cdr3_nt
TRBJ1-2	TRBV10-1	.	once	CASSERRTNYGYTF	TGCGCCAGCAGTGAAAGACGGACCAACTATGGCTACACCTTC
TRBJ1-2	TRBV24-1	.	few	CATSDQGKGGNYGYTF	TGTGCCACCAGTGACCAGGGAAAGGGAGGTAACTATGGCTACACCTTC
TRBJ2-2	TRBV4-1	.	once	CASSQDATGELFF	TGCGCCAGCAGCCAAGACGCCACCGGGGAGCTGTTTTTT
TRBJ1-2	TRBV18	.	.	CASSRGSKENYGYTF	TGTGCCAGCTCACGGGGTTCCAAGGAAAACTATGGCTACACCTTC
TRBJ1-6	TRBV7-9	.	.	CASSFTGSPLHF	TGTGCCAGCAGCTTCACAGGGTCACCCCTCCACTTT
TRBJ2-7	TRBV9	TRBD2	.	CASSVGTSGVYEQYF	TGTGCCAGCAGCGTAGGGACTAGCGGGGTCTACGAGCAGTACTTC
TRBJ1-1	TRBV19	TRBD1	.	CASSVRDRGTEAFF	TGTGCCAGTAGTGTTAGGGACAGGGGGACCGAAGCTTTCTTT
TRBJ2-5	TRBV6-1	.	.	CASSERQGIETQYF	TGTGCCAGCAGTGAAAGGCAGGGAATAGAGACCCAGTACTTC
TRBJ1-6	TRBV28	TRBD1	.	CASSSPGQGIRSLHF	TGTGCCAGCTCCTCCCCGGGACAGGGTATAAGATCCCTCCACTTT
TRBJ1-1	TRBV19	TRBD1	.	CASSLTGTAMNTEAFF	TGTGCCAGTAGTTTAACCGGGACAGCCATGAACACTGAAGCTTTCTTT
TRBJ2-7	TRBV18	TRBD1	.	CASSPTGGLTAYEQYF	TGTGCCAGCTCACCTACAGGGGGCTTGACCGCCTACGAGCAGTACTTC
TRBJ1-2	TRBV5-1	.	.	CASSLSLQDYGYTF	TGCGCCAGCAGCTTGTCACTACAGGACTATGGCTACACCTTC
TRBJ1-5	TRBV10-3	TRBD1	.	CAIGPGTGPYSNQPQHF	TGTGCCATCGGACCGGGGACAGGGCCCTATAGCAATCAGCCCCAGCATTTT
TRBJ1-2	TRBV12-3/TRBV12-4	.	.	CASTPPSNYGYTF	TGTGCCAGCACCCCCCCCTCTAACTATGGCTACACCTTC
TRBJ2-7	TRBV6-2/TRBV6-3	.	once	CASSYVSYEQYF	TGTGCCAGCAGTTACGTTAGCTACGAGCAGTACTTC
TRBJ2-7	TRBV5-1	TRBD2	few	CASSFRTSSSYEQYF	TGCGCCAGCAGCTTCCGGACTAGCAGCTCCTACGAGCAGTACTTC
TRBJ2-5	TRBV11-2	.	.	CASSLQRVIGTQYF	TGTGCCAGCAGCTTACAGCGGGTCATCGGGACCCAGTACTTC
TRBJ2-5	TRBV27	.	.	CASSLSRVGTQYF	TGTGCCAGCAGTTTATCCCGGGTGGGGACCCAGTACTTC
TRBJ1-2	TRBV9	.	.	CASSALGGRAYGYTF	TGTGCCAGCAGCGCCCTGGGAGGACGGGCCTATGGCTACACCTTC
TRBJ2-1	TRBV27	TRBD2	.	CASSALAGGPNEQFF	TGTGCCAGCAGCGCCCTAGCGGGAGGGCCTAATGAGCAGTTCTTC
TRBJ2-5	TRBV21-1	.	once	CASSRTTHFDGSFRERETQYF	TGTGCCAGCAGCAGGACTACACATTTTGATGGCTCTTTTAGGGAGCGAGAGACCCAGTACTTC
TRBJ1-1	TRBV28	.	.	CASSLSGGVEAFF	TGTGCCAGCAGTTTATCGGGAGGGGTTGAAGCTTTCTTT
TRBJ2-7	TRBV5-4	.	.	CASSLGESYEQYF	TGTGCCAGCAGCTTGGGGGAGAGCTACGAGCAGTACTTC
TRBJ1-2	TRBV11-2	.	.	CASSPGPANYGYTF	TGTGCCAGCAGCCCAGGGCCAGCTAACTATGGCTACACCTTC
TRBJ2-7	TRBV7-2	TRBD2	once	CASSEWTSGTYEQYF	TGTGCCAGCAGCGAGTGGACTAGCGGAACCTACGAGCAGTACTTC
TRBJ2-3	TRBV5-4	TRBD2	.	CASSSGGGFADTQYF	TGTGCCAGCAGCTCGGGGGGGGGTTTCGCAGATACGCAGTATTTT
TRBJ2-7	TRBV5-1	.	.	CASSLVGGRYEQYF	TGCGCCAGCAGCTTGGTTGGGGGTCGCTACGAGCAGTACTTC
TRBJ1-5	TRBV6-1	.	.	CASIEGHHYSNQPQHF	TGTGCCAGCATTGAAGGGCATCATTATAGCAATCAGCCCCAGCATTTT
TRBJ1-3	TRBV5-1	.	.	CASSLAGAKAGNTIYF	TGCGCCAGCAGCTTGGCGGGGGCGAAGGCTGGAAACACCATATATTTT
TRBJ1-1	TRBV6-5	TRBD1	.	CASSYRGLREEAFF	TGTGCCAGCAGTTATAGGGGGCTCCGGGAAGAAGCTTTCTTT
TRBJ2-7	TRBV6-5	TRBD1	.	CASSYRDRGHEQYF	TGTGCCAGCAGTTACAGGGACAGGGGTCACGAGCAGTACTTC
TRBJ2-5	TRBV4-1	TRBD2	.	CASSRTSGETQYF	TGCGCCAGCAGCCGCACTAGCGGCGAGACCCAGTACTTC
TRBJ2-3	TRBV19	TRBD2	.	CASSLSGLLAVGGTQYF	TGTGCCAGTAGTCTCTCTGGTCTACTAGCGGTAGGCGGTACGCAGTATTTT
TRBJ2-3	TRBV19	.	.	CASRTDADTDTQYF	TGTGCCAGTAGGACTGATGCCGACACAGATACGCAGTATTTT
TRBJ2-2	TRBV9	TRBD1	.	CASSVAGQGYMAGELFF	TGTGCCAGCAGCGTAGCGGGACAGGGGTACATGGCCGGGGAGCTGTTTTTT
TRBJ2-7	TRBV11-2	.	.	CASSLGGGEQYF	TGTGCCAGCAGCTTAGGAGGGGGCGAGCAGTACTTC
TRBJ2-1	TRBV27	.	.	CASRLTGTNVYNEQFF	TGTGCCAGCAGATTAACCGGGACAAATGTATACAATGAGCAGTTCTTC
TRBJ2-1	TRBV5-6	.	.	CASSYSQIRGAYNEQFF	TGTGCCAGCAGCTATAGCCAAATCAGGGGGGCCTACAATGAGCAGTTCTTC
TRBJ1-6	TRBV5-5	.	.	CASSLMGTGNSPLHF	TGTGCCAGCAGCTTGATGGGGACGGGGAATTCACCCCTCCACTTT
TRBJ2-5	TRBV4-1	TRBD2	.	CASSRVTLAGETQYF	TGCGCCAGCAGCCGCGTTACGCTAGCGGGAGAGACCCAGTACTTC
TRBJ2-3	TRBV5-5	.	.	CASSEEGERNTDTQYF	TGTGCCAGCAGCGAAGAAGGGGAGCGGAACACAGATACGCAGTATTTT
TRBJ2-2	TRBV28	.	few	CATHPTGATHAGELFF	TGTGCCACACACCCCACCGGCGCAACTCACGCCGGGGAGCTGTTTTTT
TRBJ2-7	TRBV2	TRBD1	.	CASSDRTGILLEQYF	TGTGCCAGCAGTGATAGGACAGGGATCCTTCTCGAGCAGTACTTC
TRBJ2-2	TRBV7-9	.	.	CASSFGTLRNSGELFF	TGTGCCAGCAGCTTCGGGACTCTCAGAAATTCCGGGGAGCTGTTTTTT
TRBJ1-2	TRBV30	.	.	CAWSWGAGNYGYTF	TGTGCCTGGAGTTGGGGGGCCGGTAACTATGGCTACACCTTC
TRBJ2-7	TRBV5-1	TRBD1	.	CASSFQGDVYEQYF	TGCGCCAGCAGCTTCCAGGGGGACGTCTACGAGCAGTACTTC
TRBJ2-4	TRBV14	TRBD1	.	CASSPFTGGTAKNIQYF	TGTGCCAGCAGCCCCTTCACAGGGGGAACGGCCAAAAACATTCAGTACTTC
TRBJ2-7	TRBV9	.	.	CASSPKVTYEQYF	TGTGCCAGCAGCCCTAAGGTAACCTACGAGCAGTACTTC
TRBJ1-1	TRBV28	.	.	CASTSLVPTEAFF	TGTGCCAGCACTTCCCTGGTCCCCACTGAAGCTTTCTTT
TRBJ2-1	TRBV24-1	.	.	CATLDRYNEQFF	TGTGCCACCTTAGACAGATACAATGAGCAGTTCTTC
TRBJ1-2	TRBV28	.	.	CASSLAYGYTF	TGTGCCAGCAGCCTGGCCTATGGCTACACCTTC
TRBJ1-6	TRBV9	.	.	CASSPGYWAEGSPLHF	TGTGCCAGCAGCCCCGGGTACTGGGCCGAGGGGTCACCCCTCCACTTT
TRBJ2-2	TRBV9	TRBD2	.	CASSVAGGSVTGELFF	TGTGCCAGCAGCGTAGCGGGAGGGAGTGTCACCGGGGAGCTGTTTTTT
TRBJ2-3	TRBV27	TRBD2	.	CASTKLAGGADTQYF	TGTGCCAGCACCAAACTAGCGGGAGGGGCAGATACGCAGTATTTT
TRBJ2-7	TRBV27	.	.	CASSPRQSYEQYF	TGTGCCAGCAGTCCAAGACAGAGCTACGAGCAGTACTTC
TRBJ1-2	TRBV2	.	.	CASSEEQSLGYGYTF	TGTGCCAGCAGTGAAGAACAGAGTCTAGGCTATGGCTACACCTTC
TRBJ2-2	TRBV6-5	.	.	CASTEEGELFF	TGTGCCAGCACCGAGGAAGGGGAGCTGTTTTTT
TRBJ2-1	TRBV9	TRBD2	few	CASSVGVLAGVNEQFF	TGTGCCAGCAGCGTAGGGGTACTAGCGGGAGTCAATGAGCAGTTCTTC
TRBJ1-2	TRBV6-5	.	once	CASSSSRNHGYTF	TGTGCCAGCAGTTCAAGTAGGAACCATGGCTACACCTTC
TRBJ1-3	TRBV9	.	.	CASSVGLDSPLSGNTIYF	TGTGCCAGCAGCGTGGGACTGGACAGCCCCCTCTCTGGAAACACCATATATTTT